The 10 T cell receptor beta chains below were found in one sample sequenced in a study of blood T cell repertoires in COVID-19. Assay: immunoSEQ multiplex PCR; the TCRdb copy retains only in-frame clones and omits some. The data contain 30,000 to 35,000 clones, approximately 87% of them seen just once; the ten biggest clones take up roughly 44%. Sequenced material: peripheral blood. The receptors here all came from a human donor in a cohort sampled during active COVID-19.

The J gene is TRBJ1-4, the V gene TRBV15; no reliable D call. The CDR3 loop spans 14 amino acids. Germline CDR1 reads LNHNV; CDR2 reads YYDKDF (reference sequence). Deletions cut 6 bases from V and 0 bases from J, with 8 bases between. CDR3 nucleotide sequence: TGTGCCACCAGGCCGGGTGCAACTAATGAAAAACTGTTTTTT. Encoded protein: CATRPGATNEKLFF.

The J gene is TRBJ1-1, the V gene TRBV12-5; TRBD1 matches 9 bases. Germline values: CDR1 LGHNT, CDR2 FRNRAP. V shed 7 bases, J shed 2 bases, and the junction held 8 bases outside the gene matches. CDR3 size: 15 residues. Here the CDR3 reads CASVGGDRANTEAFF. For the CDR3, the DNA is TGTGCTAGTGTTGGGGGGGACAGGGCAAACACTGAAGCTTTCTTT.

V and J are TRBV7-8 and TRBJ2-1; D unresolved. The V end was cut by 3 bases, the J end by 9 bases, with 18 bases between. The V gene's germline CDR1 is SGHVS and CDR2 FQNEAQ. This CDR3 has 15 residues. CDR3 protein: CASSLFSSPLSEQFF. CDR3 sequence (DNA): TGTGCCAGCAGCTTGTTCTCTAGTCCCCTCAGTGAGCAGTTCTTC.

The genes are TRBV18 and TRBJ1-1; 9 bases match TRBD1. CDR3 size: 14 residues. Trimming removed 5 bases from V and 5 bases from J; junction bases left unmatched: 6. CDR1 and CDR2 from the germline V gene are KGHSH and LQKENI. The CDR3 region is CASSIQGAGTEAFF. CDR3 nucleotides: TGTGCCAGCTCAATACAGGGGGCAGGAACTGAAGCTTTCTTT.

The chain employs TRBV6-5 and TRBJ2-5; D remains unclear. There are 11 residues in the CDR3. CDR1 MNHEY and CDR2 SVGAGI come from the germline V gene. V dropped 6 bases and J dropped 4 bases, with 6 bases sitting between them. The CDR3 coding sequence is TGTGCCAGCAGATCGGGAGAGACCCAGTACTTC. As protein: CASRSGETQYF.

The chain joins TRBV11-3 to TRBJ1-1; D remains ambiguous. The germline V gene has CDR1 SGHNT and CDR2 YENEEA. The CDR3 length is 12 residues. The germline V and J ends were trimmed by 0 bases and 5 bases, with 4 bases remaining between them. CDR3 coding DNA: TGTGCCAGCAGCTTAGACAGTACTGAAGCTTTCTTT. Its protein is CASSLDSTEAFF.

The chain joins TRBV18 to TRBJ1-4; TRBD1 is a possible D gene (6 bases). V was clipped by 6 bases and J by 4 bases, with 15 bases between them. Germline CDR1 reads KGHSH; CDR2 reads LQKENI. This CDR3 comprises 15 residues. The CDR3 DNA reads as TGTGCCAGCTCCCTAGACACAGGGAGTAATGAAAAACTGTTTTTT. Translating gives CASSLDTGSNEKLFF.

The chain has TRBV20-1 and TRBJ1-2, with 8 bases lining up with TRBD1. CDR1 and CDR2 (germline): DFQATT, SNEGSKA (reference sequence). Trimming cost V 3 bases and J 3 bases; bases outside gene matches: 3. The CDR3 has 13 residues. CDR3 in amino acids: CSASSTGDYGYTF. CDR3 bases: TGCAGTGCTAGTTCGACAGGGGACTATGGCTACACCTTC.

The CDR3 DNA sequence: TGTGCCAGCAGTGAAAGGGGGAGACAGCCCCAGCATTTT. This codes for CASSERGRQPQHF. J is TRBJ1-5 and V is TRBV6-1; perhaps TRBD1 as D (6 bases). The V end was cut by 2 bases, the J end by 7 bases, with 9 bases between. CDR3 size: 13 residues. The germline V gene encodes CDR1 MNHNS and CDR2 SASEGT.

The chain has TRBV7-2 and TRBJ2-1; D is perhaps TRBD1 (6 bases). The CDR3 runs to 13 residues. Germline V gives CDR1 SGHTA, CDR2 FQGNSA. V gave up 5 bases and J gave up 6 bases, with 11 bases separating them. The CDR3: CASSGQTGNEQFF. The DNA for the CDR3 is TGTGCCAGCAGCGGCCAGACAGGCAATGAGCAGTTCTTC. Complete variable domain (other parts from reference TRBV7-2 and TRBJ2-1): GAGVSQSPSNKVTEKGKDVELRCDPISGHTALYWYRQSLGQGLEFLIYFQGNSAPDKSGLPSDRFSAERTGGSVSTLTIQRTQQEDSAVYLCASSGQTGNEQFFGPGTRLTVL.